Listed below are T cell receptor beta chains from one sample, sequenced in a study of OX40 agonist ivuxolimab in advanced cancers. Sequenced by immunoSEQ multiplex PCR; TCRdb stores in-frame clones only, minus some. The profile shows some 81,000 clones, about nine tenths of them singletons. Specimen: CD4+ or CD8+ T cells sorted from blood, collected in a trial of the OX40 agonist ivuxolimab. The receptors were sampled from an adult with an advanced solid tumor such as melanoma, head and neck, liver or kidney cancer. Both conserved end residues are part of each CDR3. Each record gives: CDR3 protein, CDR3 DNA, D gene, V gene, J gene, clone size. The D gene is left open where the match is weak. Clone size, where shown, is once, few, many, or a class for clones that have expanded.

cdr3_aa: CASSPRGSRGTGELFF; cdr3_nt: TGTGCCAGCAGCCCCCGGGGCAGCAGAGGGACCGGGGAGCTGTTTTTT; d_call: -; v_call: TRBV5-8; j_call: TRBJ2-2; clone_size: -
cdr3_aa: CASTGPTGANVLTF; cdr3_nt: TGCGCCAGCACCGGGCCTACTGGGGCCAACGTCCTGACTTTC; d_call: -; v_call: TRBV5-1; j_call: TRBJ2-6; clone_size: -
cdr3_aa: CASSWSGTTDTQYF; cdr3_nt: TGTGCCAGCAGCTGGAGCGGGACCACAGATACGCAGTATTTT; d_call: TRBD2; v_call: TRBV7-2; j_call: TRBJ2-3; clone_size: few
cdr3_aa: CASRLAGGNEQFF; cdr3_nt: TGTGCCAGTAGGCTAGCGGGAGGTAATGAGCAGTTCTTC; d_call: TRBD2; v_call: TRBV19; j_call: TRBJ2-1; clone_size: -
cdr3_aa: CASSQGPEARLFF; cdr3_nt: TGCGCCAGCAGCCAAGGACCCGAGGCAAGACTGTTTTTT; d_call: -; v_call: TRBV4-1; j_call: TRBJ1-4; clone_size: -
cdr3_aa: CASSNHRVVQPQHF; cdr3_nt: TGTGCCAGCAGCAATCACAGGGTTGTTCAGCCCCAGCATTTT; d_call: -; v_call: TRBV21-1; j_call: TRBJ1-5; clone_size: -
cdr3_aa: CASSPRGGSGGSETQYF; cdr3_nt: TGTGCCAGCAGCCCACGCGGAGGGTCAGGGGGCTCAGAGACCCAGTACTTC; d_call: TRBD1; v_call: TRBV5-4; j_call: TRBJ2-5; clone_size: -
cdr3_aa: CASSPMDTDTQYF; cdr3_nt: TGTGCCAGCAGTCCAATGGACACAGATACGCAGTATTTT; d_call: -; v_call: TRBV27; j_call: TRBJ2-3; clone_size: -
cdr3_aa: CASSLARAGGNNQPQHF; cdr3_nt: TGTGCCAGCAGCTTAGCGCGGGCAGGGGGAAACAATCAGCCCCAGCATTTT; d_call: TRBD1; v_call: TRBV7-9; j_call: TRBJ1-5; clone_size: -
cdr3_aa: CATSREVEQFF; cdr3_nt: TGTGCCACCAGCAGAGAGGTTGAGCAGTTCTTC; d_call: -; v_call: TRBV15; j_call: TRBJ2-1; clone_size: -